Shown below are 11 T cell receptor beta chains from a single sample sequenced in a study of T cell repertoires in cytomegalovirus infection (dated by TCRdb to about 2019). This specimen's treatment or condition label, interpreted: in vitro stimulation with specific CMV peptide epitopes to enrich CMV-specific T cells. TCRdb names Illumina HiSeq 1500 as the instrument used. TCRdb reprocessed the public reads (quality trimming at Q25 with fastp, clone calling with MiXCR) and kept in-frame beta chains. Rows are unified per CDR3 protein, each entry keeping the most common DNA and genes. The sample yields about 830,000 distinct CDR3 sequences; less than 35% were counted once. The top ten clones comprise roughly an eighth of the sample. Their recognized antigens are unknown. Sequencing used cultured CD8+ T cells from PBMCs, obtained from culture after CMV antigen stimulation. Receptor source: a human donor in good health (CMV status not recorded). Some clones in this sample may be carry-over from other donors' samples.

This chain links TRBV24-1 with TRBJ2-7; 12 bases agree with TRBD1. In germline, CDR1 is KGHDR, CDR2 SFDVKD. The V and J ends lost 5 bases and 5 bases, in that order; junction bases with no gene match: 3. The CDR3 has 14 residues. The CDR3 region has the DNA TGTGCCACCAGTGCGGGACAGGGGGCCCACGAGCAGTACTTC. Protein sequence: CATSAGQGAHEQYF.

V gene TRBV9 combines with J gene TRBJ2-3, with a weak D call TRBD1 (7 bases). Germline V gene lookup returns CDR1 SGDLS and CDR2 YYNGEE. Trimming cost V 4 bases and J 3 bases, with 15 bases left between them. This CDR3 has 15 amino acids. The CDR3 sequence: CASSPGGLMTDTQYF. In DNA, the CDR3 is TGTGCCAGCAGCCCAGGGGGGTTAATGACAGATACGCAGTATTTT.

The chain is built from TRBV27 and TRBJ2-2; D call uncertain. V was pared by 6 bases and J by 5 bases, with 10 bases between. Germline CDR1 MNHEY, CDR2 SMNVEV (reference sequence). The CDR3 sequence is 13 residues long. The CDR3 bases are TGTGCCAGCAGGATTGTATGGACCGGGGAGCTGTTTTTT. This gives the protein CASRIVWTGELFF.

This clonotype was observed a handful of times. The J gene is TRBJ2-3, the V gene TRBV7-3; perhaps TRBD1 as D (5 bases). Per germline, CDR1 SGHTA and CDR2 FQGTGA. V lost 2 bases and J 6 bases, leaving 9 bases between the germline ends. This CDR3 contains 13 residues. CDR3 in amino acids: CASSLQGWDTQYF. The CDR3 region has the DNA TGTGCCAGCAGCTTACAGGGTTGGGATACGCAGTATTTT.

This clonotype has a handful of counts. V gene TRBV12-3 or TRBV12-4 combines with J gene TRBJ1-4, with D possibly TRBD1 on 5 matching bases. Trimming removed 2 bases at V and 1 base at J, with 11 bases between. The length of the CDR3 is 16 residues. The CDR3 DNA follows: TGTGCCAGCAGTTTAATGGGGGAAGGAACTAATGAAAAACTGTTTTTT. Translation: CASSLMGEGTNEKLFF.

The CDR3 spells CATASALLGPQHF. For the CDR3, the DNA is TGTGCCACCGCTTCGGCCCTCCTCGGACCCCAGCATTTT. V gene TRBV19 combines with J gene TRBJ1-5; D not resolved. This CDR3 is built from 13 residues. The V end lost 10 bases, the J end lost 10 bases, and 20 bases lay between the germline ends. CDR1 is LNHDA and CDR2 is SQIVND in the germline V gene (reference sequence).

The chain has TRBV6-8 and TRBJ1-6, with D unresolved. V lost 2 bases, J lost 8 bases, and 13 bases lay in between. In germline, CDR1 is MNHGY, CDR2 SAAAGT. CDR3 length: 15 amino acids. The CDR3 DNA reads TGTGCCAGCAGTTACCGGACGGTGCCGGATTCACCCCTCCACTTT. Its translation is CASSYRTVPDSPLHF.

The rearrangement joins TRBV7-6 to TRBJ1-3; D remains unclear. Looked up from germline, CDR1 is SGHVS and CDR2 is FNYEAQ. The CDR3 covers 15 residues. V was clipped by 2 bases and J by 4 bases, with 12 bases between them. DNA for the CDR3: TGTGCCAGCAGCTTAACCCCTACCAGGGGAAACACCATATATTTT. This sequence encodes CASSLTPTRGNTIYF.

This chain joins TRBV6-6 and TRBJ2-7; D gene ambiguous. Per germline, CDR1 MNHNY and CDR2 SVGAGI (reference sequence). The CDR3 has 16 residues. Trimming stripped 3 bases from V and 2 bases from J, with 17 bases between. The CDR3 sequence is CASSYFPGPETYEQYF. The DNA for the CDR3 is TGTGCCAGCAGTTATTTTCCGGGTCCTGAAACCTACGAGCAGTACTTC.

This clonotype has just a few counts. This chain uses TRBV7-6 with TRBJ2-3; 9 bases agree with TRBD1. CDR3 length equals 16 residues. V lost 3 bases to trimming and J lost 1 base; unmatched junction nucleotides: 5. From germline, CDR1 is SGHVS and CDR2 FNYEAQ. The CDR3 is CASSFRTGEGTDTQYF. CDR3 DNA sequence: TGTGCCAGCAGCTTTCGGACAGGGGAGGGCACAGATACGCAGTATTTT.

The table lists this clonotype with a few counts. This chain uses TRBV27 with TRBJ2-1, with TRBD1 identical over 7 bases. The CDR3 contains 16 residues. From germline, CDR1 is MNHEY and CDR2 SMNVEV (reference sequence). Germline trimming cut 1 base from V and 2 bases from J; bases unmatched to any gene: 5. The CDR3 bases are TGTGCCAGCAGTTTATACCCGACAGGGCCCTACAATGAGCAGTTCTTC. Its protein is CASSLYPTGPYNEQFF.